This T cell receptor beta chain was identified during a study of early T cells in non-severe SARS-CoV-2 infection. With 7 bases removed from V and 2 bases from J, the gap between germline ends came to 3 bases. Per germline, CDR1 MNHEY and CDR2 SVGEGT. The CDR3 has 12 residues. Tagging with unique molecular identifiers was applied to individual cDNA molecules. TCRdb recomputed calls from the 5' RACE reads with MiXCR, one row per CDR3 protein. The table has tens of thousands of distinct CDR3 sequences, roughly 4.5% seen once; the top ten hold 16%. In this sample, this clonotype turned up many times. The chain couples TRBV6-2 or TRBV6-3 to TRBJ2-6; D is undetermined. The sequenced sample was whole blood. The clonotype was recovered from an adult who was a healthcare worker with PCR-confirmed SARS-CoV-2 infection or an uninfected control (not recorded which). CDR3 nucleotide sequence: TGTGCCAGCATGACTGGGGCCAACGTCCTGACTTTC. It encodes CASMTGANVLTF.